The rows below give T cell receptor beta chains drawn from one sample of a study of read filtering for tumor transcriptome and immune sequencing. TCRdb ran MiXCR on the reads and lists one entry per CDR3 protein. The data contain about 62,000 distinct CDR3 sequences, around 19% of them singletons. Sample: a population of CD138-negative cells sorted from bone marrow. The receptor set was obtained from a donor at least 40 years old with multiple myeloma. CDR3s include the opening cysteine and the closing phenylalanine or tryptophan. D genes are given only for firm matches. For some rows the clone size is stated as once, few or many, or as a class when expanded; others skip it.

V gene: TRBV20-1; D gene: TRBD2; clone size: many; J gene: TRBJ2-1; CDR3 length: 13; CDR3 protein: CSATGLAGDEQFF; CDR3 DNA: TGCAGTGCGACCGGACTAGCGGGAGATGAGCAGTTCTTC
V gene: TRBV20-1; D gene: -; clone size: -; J gene: TRBJ2-3; CDR3 length: 15; CDR3 protein: CSATDVGQNTDTQYF; CDR3 DNA: TGCAGTGCTACCGACGTGGGGCAGAACACAGATACGCAGTATTTT
V gene: TRBV5-1; D gene: -; clone size: few; J gene: TRBJ1-1; CDR3 length: 15; CDR3 protein: CANSLPGRVGTEAFF; CDR3 DNA: TGCGCCAACAGCTTGCCGGGGAGGGTAGGAACTGAAGCTTTCTTT
V gene: TRBV7-9; D gene: TRBD2; clone size: -; J gene: TRBJ2-1; CDR3 length: 18; CDR3 protein: CASSARGVLAGPYNEQFF; CDR3 DNA: TGTGCCAGCAGCGCGCGGGGGGTACTAGCGGGGCCTTACAATGAGCAGTTCTTC
V gene: TRBV6-5; D gene: -; clone size: -; J gene: TRBJ1-5; CDR3 length: 14; CDR3 protein: CASSYGPRADTQHF; CDR3 DNA: TGTGCCAGCAGTTATGGGCCCAGGGCAGATACGCAGCATTTT
V gene: TRBV5-1; D gene: -; clone size: many; J gene: TRBJ2-5; CDR3 length: 15; CDR3 protein: CASSLLGGRRETQYF; CDR3 DNA: TGCGCCAGCAGCCTCCTGGGGGGCAGGAGAGAGACCCAGTACTTC
V gene: TRBV7-2; D gene: TRBD1; clone size: many; J gene: TRBJ2-5; CDR3 length: 15; CDR3 protein: CASSLATGAKETQYF; CDR3 DNA: TGTGCCAGCAGCTTAGCGACAGGGGCAAAGGAGACCCAGTACTTC
V gene: TRBV30; D gene: -; clone size: many; J gene: TRBJ1-1; CDR3 length: 19; CDR3 protein: CARQSLTWRRWEMNTEAFF; CDR3 DNA: TGTGCCCGACAGTCCCTAACTTGGCGGAGATGGGAGATGAACACTGAAGCTTTCTTT
V gene: TRBV28; D gene: -; clone size: many; J gene: TRBJ2-2; CDR3 length: 15; CDR3 protein: CASSTARARNGELFF; CDR3 DNA: TGTGCCAGCAGTACCGCTAGGGCCCGGAACGGGGAGCTGTTTTTT
V gene: TRBV2; D gene: -; clone size: many; J gene: TRBJ2-3; CDR3 length: 14; CDR3 protein: CASSEAASTDTQYF; CDR3 DNA: TGTGCCAGCAGTGAAGCGGCCAGCACAGATACGCAGTATTTT
V gene: TRBV20-1; D gene: TRBD2; clone size: many; J gene: TRBJ2-3; CDR3 length: 16; CDR3 protein: CSAIDHSGRAADTQYF; CDR3 DNA: TGCAGTGCTATCGACCATAGCGGGAGGGCAGCAGATACGCAGTATTTT
V gene: TRBV3-1; D gene: TRBD2; clone size: many; J gene: TRBJ2-1; CDR3 length: 15; CDR3 protein: CASSQNSGDLNEQFF; CDR3 DNA: TGTGCCAGCAGCCAGAATAGCGGGGACCTCAATGAGCAGTTCTTC
V gene: TRBV9; D gene: -; clone size: many; J gene: TRBJ1-1; CDR3 length: 16; CDR3 protein: CASSSRPGGPGTEAFF; CDR3 DNA: TGTGCCAGCAGCTCACGCCCCGGGGGGCCGGGCACTGAAGCTTTCTTT
V gene: TRBV28; D gene: -; clone size: many; J gene: TRBJ2-3; CDR3 length: 17; CDR3 protein: CASSLNRGSKSRDTQYF; CDR3 DNA: TGTGCCAGCAGTTTGAATCGTGGCAGCAAGTCAAGGGATACGCAGTATTTT
V gene: TRBV10-3; D gene: -; clone size: many; J gene: TRBJ1-6; CDR3 length: 12; CDR3 protein: CAIRSGEAPLHF; CDR3 DNA: TGTGCCATCAGATCAGGGGAGGCACCCCTCCACTTT
V gene: TRBV5-6; D gene: -; clone size: -; J gene: TRBJ2-7; CDR3 length: 13; CDR3 protein: CASSPDRDYERYF; CDR3 DNA: TGTGCCAGCAGCCCGGACAGGGACTACGAGCGGTACTTC
V gene: TRBV13; D gene: TRBD1; clone size: -; J gene: TRBJ1-1; CDR3 length: 14; CDR3 protein: CADSLRGTGDRAFF; CDR3 DNA: TGTGCCGACAGCTTACGCGGGACAGGGGATCGGGCTTTCTTT
V gene: TRBV28; D gene: -; clone size: -; J gene: TRBJ2-6; CDR3 length: 18; CDR3 protein: CASSSTGRTLSGANVLTF; CDR3 DNA: TGTGCCAGCAGTTCGACGGGACGGACCCTCTCTGGGGCCAACGTCCTGACTTTC
V gene: TRBV28; D gene: -; clone size: -; J gene: TRBJ2-7; CDR3 length: 9; CDR3 protein: CALLYVQYF; CDR3 DNA: TGTGCGCTCCTGTACGTGCAGTACTTC
V gene: TRBV29-1; D gene: -; clone size: many; J gene: TRBJ2-3; CDR3 length: 13; CDR3 protein: CSVERGLTDTQYF; CDR3 DNA: TGCAGCGTTGAACGGGGTTTGACAGATACGCAGTATTTT
V gene: TRBV18; D gene: -; clone size: many; J gene: TRBJ1-5; CDR3 length: 13; CDR3 protein: CASSPSENQPQHF; CDR3 DNA: TGTGCCAGCTCACCAAGTGAGAACCAGCCCCAGCATTTT
V gene: TRBV20-1; D gene: -; clone size: many; J gene: TRBJ2-3; CDR3 length: 16; CDR3 protein: CSARDPTATTTDTQYF; CDR3 DNA: TGCAGTGCTAGAGATCCGACTGCCACAACCACAGATACGCAGTATTTT
V gene: TRBV29-1; D gene: -; clone size: many; J gene: TRBJ2-7; CDR3 length: 12; CDR3 protein: CSVNRGGNEQYF; CDR3 DNA: TGCAGCGTTAACAGGGGAGGGAACGAGCAGTACTTC
V gene: TRBV5-1; D gene: TRBD1; clone size: many; J gene: TRBJ2-2; CDR3 length: 17; CDR3 protein: CASSLAWGQALTGELFF; CDR3 DNA: TGCGCCAGCAGCTTGGCCTGGGGACAGGCTCTAACCGGGGAGCTGTTTTTT